This TCR beta chain was sequenced for a study of blood T cells in healthy people across ages (dated by TCRdb to 2013 to 2016). Background on the whole study: In model experiments, roughly one uniquely barcoded TCR beta cDNA molecule per two T cells was captured by template switching. The donors were split into four age groups: young (average roughly 15 years), middle-aged (39), aged (around 67) and long-lived (about 74). To avoid experimental bias, donors of different ages were randomly spread across the sequencing lanes. Two additional independent replicas of 1 million unique cDNA reads from the same blood draw were analyzed for two donors (one aged 18 to 30 and one aged 80 or older). Age-related changes in TCR beta repertoire diversity were measured in the study by deep sequencing normalized with unique cDNA molecular identifiers. Beyond this particular receptor, the publication reports: Estimates of total diversity based on one million sequenced T cells were considered lower bounds and underestimates. Donor CMV infection status was unknown, potentially confounding age-related changes in expanded clonotypes. Observed TCR beta diversity correlated strongly with the percentage of naive T cells measured by flow cytometry. Conclusive comparison of naive and antigen-experienced compartments was prevented by the profiling of bulk unsorted PBMCs. Compared with the aged group, more naive CD4+ T cells, fewer expanded clones and increased TCR diversity were shown by the long-lived group, suggesting age selection. As age increased, observed TCR beta diversity per million T cells dropped in a roughly linear way, and a significant reduction was already evident by age 40.

The roughly 38 donors, aged about 6 to 95 years, were systemically healthy Caucasian individuals from Russia. Each donor gave ten milliliters of peripheral blood, drawn into EDTA-treated Vacutainer tubes. Ficoll-Paque density-gradient centrifugation was used to isolate PBMCs, with at least 7 million per sample. Trizol reagent was used to extract total RNA from the PBMCs, yielding at least 6 micrograms per sample. For every donor, an aliquot of PBMCs went through flow cytometry to measure the percentages of naive CD45RAhigh/CD27high T cells. For this chain, trimming is 3 bases at the V end and 5 bases at the J end, and the number of junction bases without a gene match is 7. The germline V gene supplies CDR1 SGHTA and CDR2 FQGTGA. The CDR3, cysteine through phenylalanine, is 15 amino acids long. Only the CDR3 region is kept as DNA, spanning 45 bases read in frame from base 1. Libraries were constructed by 5' RACE. TCRdb names Illumina HiSeq 2500 as the instrument used. A second PCR of about 7 to 12 cycles was performed with a sample-barcoded 5' primer and a J-beta primer mix. A unique molecular identifier was introduced onto each TCR beta cDNA molecule by a template-switch 5' adaptor carrying 12 random nucleotides. Each sample yielded at least 3 million CDR3-containing paired-end reads. First-strand cDNA was synthesized from all RNA with the Mint cDNA synthesis kit, primed by a TRBC-specific oligonucleotide. Following uracil-DNA glycosylase treatment, all cDNA underwent a first 18-cycle PCR with the universal primers M1SS and BC2_uni_R. The authors processed their data as follows. For normalization, 1 million high-quality reads, each with a distinct molecular identifier, were randomly selected from each sample. Reads with shared molecular identifiers were discarded instead of being binned into consensus sequences. CDR3 identification, clonotype clustering and error correction used MiTCR with a Q25 quality threshold and the strictest error-elimination algorithm. A nonparametric unseen species model with Euler transformation was used to estimate lower-bound total TCR beta diversity. TCRdb cleaned the public reads at Q25 with fastp, built clones with MiXCR and kept in-frame beta chains. One record per CDR3 amino acid sequence lists the most common genes and DNA. The authors' filters were not applied to this entry. The sample profile shows approximately 790,000 distinct CDR3 sequences; roughly 60% of them were found once. In total, the top ten clones hold about a quarter of the sample.

Comment on this clonotype: What this receptor recognizes is not known. Base quality data are lacking; no much larger clone is found one base away.

The source of this sequence is a man aged 25 to 40 in good health. The sequence joins TRBV7-3 to TRBJ2-3; 8 central nucleotides agree with TRBD2. Sequenced: blood. The CDR3 in this case is CASSLSGGRGDTQYF. In nucleotide form, the sequence is TGTGCCAGCAGCTTGAGCGGGGGACGAGGAGATACGCAGTATTTT.